Each of the 10 T cell receptor beta chains below was sequenced from the same sample in a study of beta chain features in type 1 diabetes. Every isolated RNA sample was fully reverse transcribed, so sequencing captured expressed TCRB transcripts. Sequencing used immunoSEQ multiplex PCR; TCRdb keeps in-frame clones, though not all of them. The data show hundreds of thousands of clones, approximately 12% seen once. These receptors have no identified antigens. General study findings and limits: Patients with Type 1 diabetes showed moderately but significantly shorter TCRB CDR3s in all four CD4+ subsets.

Sequencing was performed on naive CD4+ T cells from blood. Every receptor here comes from a woman younger than 30 with type 1 diabetes.

The genes are TRBV7-2 and TRBJ2-3, with D maybe TRBD2 (6 bases). V dropped 4 bases and J dropped 0 bases, with 17 bases sitting between them. Germline V gene data show CDR1 as SGHTA and CDR2 as FQGNSA. This CDR3 contains 17 residues. The CDR3, as DNA: TGTGCCAGCAGCTACCCCGTCGGGGGTTGGAGCACAGATACGCAGTATTTT. This sequence encodes CASSYPVGGWSTDTQYF.

The gene calls are TRBV5-4 and TRBJ2-3, with 9 bases matching TRBD1. After removal of 4 bases from V and 6 bases from J, the junction contained 6 bases not matched to a gene. The CDR3 contains 14 residues. Germline CDR1 reads SGHNT; CDR2 reads YYREEE (reference sequence). The chain's CDR3 is CASSPQGARDTQYF. CDR3 DNA: TGTGCCAGCAGCCCACAGGGGGCTCGGGATACGCAGTATTTT.

The chain joins TRBV4-1 to TRBJ1-4; D remains ambiguous. V lost 1 base and J lost 8, with 5 bases in between. CDR3 length equals 12 residues. In germline, CDR1 is MGHRA, CDR2 YSYEKL. For the CDR3, the DNA is TGCGCCAGCAGCCAAGCCCTAGAAAAACTGTTTTTT. It encodes CASSQALEKLFF.

The table lists this clone with a few counts. V is TRBV19 and J is TRBJ1-2; TRBD1 might be the D (5 bases). Trimming stripped 5 bases from V and 4 bases from J, with 14 bases between. There are 14 residues in the CDR3. Germline V CDR1 and CDR2: LNHDA, SQIVND (reference sequence). The CDR3 coding sequence is TGTGCCAGTAGTGCCCAAGGGGATGGCTATGGCTACACCTTC. Translation gives CASSAQGDGYGYTF. Drawing the rest from reference TRBV19 and TRBJ1-2, the complete variable domain is DGGITQSPKYLFRKEGQNVTLSCEQNLNHDAMYWYRQDPGQGLRLIYYSQIVNDFQKGDIAEGYSVSREKKESFPLTVTSAQKNPTAFYLCASSAQGDGYGYTFGSGTRLTVV.

In this sample, this clone turned up a few times. The chain has TRBV29-1 and TRBJ2-3, with 9 bases lining up with TRBD1. The CDR3 length is 17 residues. The V segment lost 4 bases and the J segment 4 bases; nucleotides outside the gene matches: 15. The V gene's germline CDR1 is SQVTM and CDR2 ANQGSEA. CDR3 DNA sequence: TGCAGCGTTGTGTTCTTTGGGTACAGGGGGCCTGCAGATACGCAGTATTTT. Residues: CSVVFFGYRGPADTQYF.

This clone was observed a handful of times. The chain carries TRBV19 and TRBJ2-5, with TRBD1 matching over 7 bases. V shed 2 bases and J 3 bases; nucleotides not matched to a gene: 3. CDR1 is LNHDA and CDR2 is SQIVND in the germline V gene (reference sequence). This CDR3 has 14 amino acids. CDR3 region: CASSIRGREETQYF. The CDR3 DNA sequence: TGTGCCAGTAGTATAAGGGGGCGAGAAGAGACCCAGTACTTC. Full variable domain (rest looked up from reference TRBV19 and TRBJ2-5): DGGITQSPKYLFRKEGQNVTLSCEQNLNHDAMYWYRQDPGQGLRLIYYSQIVNDFQKGDIAEGYSVSREKKESFPLTVTSAQKNPTAFYLCASSIRGREETQYFGPGTRLLVL.

V and J are TRBV27 and TRBJ2-7, with D maybe TRBD1 (5 bases). With 8 bases removed from V and 0 bases from J, the gap between germline ends came to 8 bases. Germline V gene data show CDR1 as MNHEY and CDR2 as SMNVEV (reference sequence). This CDR3 comprises 12 residues. CDR3 coding DNA: TGTGCCAGCGGCAGGGTCTCCTACGAGCAGTACTTC. Its protein is CASGRVSYEQYF.

In its sample, this clone was seen a few times. The V and J genes are TRBV5-1 and TRBJ2-2; D remains unclear. Germline CDR1 is SGHRS and CDR2 is YFSETQ. Trimming shortened V by 2 bases and J by 5 bases, and 7 bases separated the two germline ends. The CDR3 covers 13 residues. The CDR3 sequence is CASSFADTGELFF. Written as DNA, the CDR3 is TGCGCCAGCAGCTTCGCGGATACCGGGGAGCTGTTTTTT.

The chain employs TRBV5-1 and TRBJ2-5; D remains unclear. Germline V gene sequence: CDR1 SGHRS, CDR2 YFSETQ. V was clipped by 2 bases and J by 4 bases, with 15 bases between them. CDR3 length equals 15 residues. CDR3 loop: CASSFPLPTGETQYF. As DNA, the CDR3 is TGCGCCAGCAGCTTCCCTCTTCCCACCGGAGAGACCCAGTACTTC.

This clone has just a few counts. V and J are TRBV20-1 and TRBJ2-3; unclear D gene. This CDR3 contains 10 residues. Germline V gene sequence: CDR1 DFQATT, CDR2 SNEGSKA (reference sequence). Trimming left V 7 bases short and J 2 bases short, with 4 bases between. CDR3 DNA: TGCAGTGTACACACAGATACGCAGTATTTT. Translating gives CSVHTDTQYF.